This TCR beta chain derives from a study of T cell changes during pregnancy in multiple sclerosis. Libraries were prepared by immunoSEQ multiplex PCR; TCRdb keeps only in-frame clonotypes and omits some of them. The sample shows tens of thousands of clones, 95% to 97% of them seen only once. This CDR3 spans 18 amino acids. Germline values: CDR1 MGHRA, CDR2 YSYEKL. V gave up 0 bases and J gave up 2 bases; unmatched junction bases: 2. The sequenced sample was CD8+ T cells from peripheral blood mononuclear cells, obtained after pregnancy. The clonotype originates from a female donor with multiple sclerosis, enrolled in a pregnancy study. The rearrangement links TRBV4-1 to TRBJ2-3; 16 positions match TRBD2. As DNA, the CDR3 is TGCGCCAGCAGCCAAGAAGGGACTAGCGGGAGGGCCACAGATACGCAGTATTTT. Its translation: CASSQEGTSGRATDTQYF.